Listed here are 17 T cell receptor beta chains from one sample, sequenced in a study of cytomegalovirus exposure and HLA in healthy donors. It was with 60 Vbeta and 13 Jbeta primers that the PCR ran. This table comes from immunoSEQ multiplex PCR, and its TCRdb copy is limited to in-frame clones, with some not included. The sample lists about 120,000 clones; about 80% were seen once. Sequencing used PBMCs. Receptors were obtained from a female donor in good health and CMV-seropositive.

The CDR3 coding sequence is TGTGCCAGCAGCTTAGACAGCGGTAACTATGGCTACACCTTC. Its protein product is CASSLDSGNYGYTF. The rearrangement links TRBV7-9 to TRBJ1-2; D not certain. The CDR3 has 14 residues. Germline CDR1 and CDR2: SEHNR and FQNEAQ (reference sequence). Trimming pared 1 base from V and 1 base from J, leaving 7 bases between.

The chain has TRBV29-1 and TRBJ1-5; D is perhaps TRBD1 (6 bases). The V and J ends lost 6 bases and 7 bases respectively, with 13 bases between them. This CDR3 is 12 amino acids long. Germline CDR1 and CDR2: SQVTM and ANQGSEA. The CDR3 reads CSVREGGQPQHF. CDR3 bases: TGCAGCGTCAGAGAGGGGGGGCAGCCCCAGCATTTT.

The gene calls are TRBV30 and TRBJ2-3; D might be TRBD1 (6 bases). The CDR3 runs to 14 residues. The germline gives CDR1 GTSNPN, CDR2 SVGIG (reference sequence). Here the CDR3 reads CAHGGTPKTDTQYF. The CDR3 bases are TGTGCTCACGGTGGGACACCGAAGACAGATACGCAGTATTTT.

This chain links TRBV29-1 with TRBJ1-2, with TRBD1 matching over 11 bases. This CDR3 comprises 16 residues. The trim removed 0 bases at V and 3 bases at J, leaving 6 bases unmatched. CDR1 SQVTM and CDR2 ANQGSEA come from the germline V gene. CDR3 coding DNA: TGCAGCGTTGAAGATCCAGGGACAGGGGGACACTATGGCTACACCTTC. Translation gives CSVEDPGTGGHYGYTF.

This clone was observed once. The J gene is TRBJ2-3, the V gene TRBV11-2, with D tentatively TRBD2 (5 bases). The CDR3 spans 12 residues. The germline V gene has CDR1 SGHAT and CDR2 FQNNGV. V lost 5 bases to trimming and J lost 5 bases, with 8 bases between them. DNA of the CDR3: TGTGCCAGCAGCCCTCGGGGAGATACGCAGTATTTT. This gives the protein CASSPRGDTQYF. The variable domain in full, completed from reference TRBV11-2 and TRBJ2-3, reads EAGVAQSPRYKIIEKRQSVAFWCNPISGHATLYWYQQILGQGPKLLIQFQNNGVVDDSQLPKDRFSAERLKGVDSTLKIQPAKLEDSAVYLCASSPRGDTQYFGPGTRLTVL.

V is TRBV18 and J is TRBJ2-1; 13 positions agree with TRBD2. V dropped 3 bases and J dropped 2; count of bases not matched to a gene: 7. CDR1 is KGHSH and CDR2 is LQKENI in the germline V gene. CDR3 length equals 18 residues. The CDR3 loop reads CASSPRTSGGLAYNEQFF. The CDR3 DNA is TGTGCCAGCTCACCGCGGACTAGCGGGGGATTAGCCTACAATGAGCAGTTCTTC.

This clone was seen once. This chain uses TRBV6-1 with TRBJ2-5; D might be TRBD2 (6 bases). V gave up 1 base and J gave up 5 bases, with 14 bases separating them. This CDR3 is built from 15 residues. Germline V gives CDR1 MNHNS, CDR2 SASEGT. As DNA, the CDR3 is TGTGCCAGCAGTGAAGGTGGGGGGAGCCCCGAGACCCAGTACTTC. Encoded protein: CASSEGGGSPETQYF.

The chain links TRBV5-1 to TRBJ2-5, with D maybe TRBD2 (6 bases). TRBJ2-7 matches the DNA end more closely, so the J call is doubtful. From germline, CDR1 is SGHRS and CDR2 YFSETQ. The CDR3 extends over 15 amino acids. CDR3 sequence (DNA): TGCGCCAGCAGCTTGATGGGACTTAGCTCCTACGAGCAGTACTTC. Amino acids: CASSLMGLSSYEQYF.

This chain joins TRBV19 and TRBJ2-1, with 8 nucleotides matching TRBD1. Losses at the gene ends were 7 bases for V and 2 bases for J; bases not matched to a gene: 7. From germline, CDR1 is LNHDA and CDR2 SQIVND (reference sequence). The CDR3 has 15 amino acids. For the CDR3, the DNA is TGTGCCAGTACCCGTGGGACAGGCGCCTACAATGAGCAGTTCTTC. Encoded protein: CASTRGTGAYNEQFF. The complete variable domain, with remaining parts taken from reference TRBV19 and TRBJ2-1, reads DGGITQSPKYLFRKEGQNVTLSCEQNLNHDAMYWYRQDPGQGLRLIYYSQIVNDFQKGDIAEGYSVSREKKESFPLTVTSAQKNPTAFYLCASTRGTGAYNEQFFGPGTRLTVL.

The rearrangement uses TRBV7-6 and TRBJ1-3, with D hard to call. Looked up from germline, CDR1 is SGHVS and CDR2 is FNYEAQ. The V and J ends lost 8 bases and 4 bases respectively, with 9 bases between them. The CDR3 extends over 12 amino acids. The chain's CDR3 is CASGKQGNTIYF. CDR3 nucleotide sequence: TGTGCCAGCGGAAAACAGGGAAACACCATATATTTT.

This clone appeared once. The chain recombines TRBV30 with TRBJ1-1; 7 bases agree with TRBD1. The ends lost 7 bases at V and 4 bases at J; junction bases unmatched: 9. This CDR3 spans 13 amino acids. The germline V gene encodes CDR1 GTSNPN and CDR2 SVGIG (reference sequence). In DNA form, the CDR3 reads TGTGCCTCCACCTTGCAGGGGGGCACTGAAGCTTTCTTT. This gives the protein CASTLQGGTEAFF.

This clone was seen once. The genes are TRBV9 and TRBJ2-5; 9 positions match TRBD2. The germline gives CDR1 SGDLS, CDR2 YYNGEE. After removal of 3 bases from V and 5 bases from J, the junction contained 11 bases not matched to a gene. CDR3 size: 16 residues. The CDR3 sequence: CASSGPLAGGLETQYF. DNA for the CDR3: TGTGCCAGCAGCGGCCCCTTGGCGGGGGGGTTGGAGACCCAGTACTTC.

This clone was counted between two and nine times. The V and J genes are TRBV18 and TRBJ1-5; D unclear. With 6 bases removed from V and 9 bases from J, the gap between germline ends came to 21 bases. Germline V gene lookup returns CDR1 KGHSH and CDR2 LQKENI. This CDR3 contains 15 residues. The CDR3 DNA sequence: TGTGCCAGCTCCTACCGGGAAGACCCGAGCCTGCCCCAGCATTTT. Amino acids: CASSYREDPSLPQHF.

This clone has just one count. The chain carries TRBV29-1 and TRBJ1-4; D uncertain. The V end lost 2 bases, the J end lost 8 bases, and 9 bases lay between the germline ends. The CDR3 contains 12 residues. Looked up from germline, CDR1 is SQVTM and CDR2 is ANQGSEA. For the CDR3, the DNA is TGCAGCGTTGAACAGTCGGGGGAAAAACTGTTTTTT. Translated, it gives CSVEQSGEKLFF.

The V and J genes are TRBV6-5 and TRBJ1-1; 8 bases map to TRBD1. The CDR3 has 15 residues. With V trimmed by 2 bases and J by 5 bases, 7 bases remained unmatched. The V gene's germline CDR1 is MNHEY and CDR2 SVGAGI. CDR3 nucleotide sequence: TGTGCCAGCAGTTACGGACAGGGAGGGTCGACTGAAGCTTTCTTT. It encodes CASSYGQGGSTEAFF.

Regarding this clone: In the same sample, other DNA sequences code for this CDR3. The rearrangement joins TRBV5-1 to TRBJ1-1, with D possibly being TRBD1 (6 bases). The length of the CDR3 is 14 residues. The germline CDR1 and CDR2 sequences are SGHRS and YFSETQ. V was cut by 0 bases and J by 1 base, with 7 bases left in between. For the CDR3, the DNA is TGCGCCAGCAGCTTGGTAGGGGGGAACACTGAAGCTTTCTTT. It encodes CASSLVGGNTEAFF.

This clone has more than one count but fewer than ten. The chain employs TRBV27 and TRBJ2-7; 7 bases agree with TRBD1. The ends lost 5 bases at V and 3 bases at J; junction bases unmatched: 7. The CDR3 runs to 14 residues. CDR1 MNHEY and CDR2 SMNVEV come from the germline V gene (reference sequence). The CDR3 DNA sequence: TGTGCCAGCAGTCCCGACAGGGTGGGCTACGAGCAGTACTTC. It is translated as CASSPDRVGYEQYF.